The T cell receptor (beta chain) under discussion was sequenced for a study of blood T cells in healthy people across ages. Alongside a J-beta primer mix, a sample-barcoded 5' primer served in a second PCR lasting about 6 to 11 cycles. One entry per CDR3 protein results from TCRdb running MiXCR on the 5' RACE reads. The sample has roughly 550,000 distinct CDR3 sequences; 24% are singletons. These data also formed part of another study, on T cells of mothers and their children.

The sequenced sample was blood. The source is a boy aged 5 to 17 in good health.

DNA of the CDR3: TGTGCCAGCAGCTTAGTATGGCGGGGGCAATCCTCCTACGAGCAGTACTTC. It yields the protein CASSLVWRGQSSYEQYF. V and J are TRBV13 and TRBJ2-1, with a tentative D call TRBD2 (7 bases). TRBJ2-7 explains the end of the DNA better; the J call may be wrong. This CDR3 region has 17 residues. Germline assignment: CDR1 PRHDT and CDR2 FYEKMQ (reference sequence).